These 10 T cell receptor beta chains share one sample of origin, sequenced in a study of OX40 agonist ivuxolimab in advanced cancers. TCRdb's copy holds only in-frame clones and misses some; the assay was immunoSEQ multiplex PCR. Among 75,000 to 95,000 clones, more than 80% were seen once, and the ten largest hold about 7.7%. The sample was CD4+ or CD8+ T cells sorted from blood, taken in a trial of the OX40 agonist ivuxolimab. The origin of the receptors is an adult with an advanced solid tumor such as melanoma, head and neck, liver or kidney cancer.

Only one count was recorded for this clone. The chain uses TRBV6-5 and TRBJ1-1; 9 bases match TRBD1. The length of the CDR3 is 16 residues. Trimming at V came to 0 bases and at J to 6 bases, leaving 8 bases not matched to a gene. Germline-derived CDR1 and CDR2 are MNHEY and SVGAGI. In DNA, the CDR3 is TGTGCCAGCAGTTACTCCCGGGACAGGGTGTGGGCTGAAGCTTTCTTT. It codes for CASSYSRDRVWAEAFF.

This chain uses TRBV30 with TRBJ1-4; the D is unclear. Trimming removed 4 bases at V and 1 base at J, with 13 bases between. This CDR3 contains 15 residues. Germline V CDR1 and CDR2: GTSNPN, SVGIG (reference sequence). Written as DNA, the CDR3 is TGTGCCTGGAAGAGGCCCGGGGAAACTAATGAAAAACTGTTTTTT. This encodes CAWKRPGETNEKLFF.

The rearrangement links TRBV6-5 to TRBJ2-7; 13 bases fit TRBD2. The length of the CDR3 is 15 residues. CDR1 MNHEY and CDR2 SVGAGI come from the germline V gene. V was pared by 2 bases and J by 7 bases, with 5 bases of the junction left unmatched. As DNA, the CDR3 is TGTGCCAGCAGTTACGGACTAGCGGGAGTTCTAGAGCAGTACTTC. This translates into CASSYGLAGVLEQYF.

A single count supports this clone. The chain employs TRBV7-6 and TRBJ2-7; 9 nucleotides align to TRBD1. From germline, CDR1 is SGHVS and CDR2 FNYEAQ. CDR3 length: 15 amino acids. V lost 4 bases to trimming and J lost 5 bases; unmatched junction nucleotides: 9. The CDR3 region has the DNA TGTGCCAGCAGCTCAAAGTCGGACAGGGGCCACGAGCAGTACTTC. This sequence encodes CASSSKSDRGHEQYF.

A word on this clone: The sample has other DNA sequences that encode this CDR3 too. This chain uses TRBV11-2 with TRBJ2-7; no definite D call. From germline, CDR1 is SGHAT and CDR2 FQNNGV. Trimming removed 0 bases from V and 3 bases from J, with 0 bases in between. The CDR3 extends over 11 amino acids. Written as DNA, the CDR3 is TGTGCCAGCAGCTTAGACTACGAGCAGTACTTC. Translation: CASSLDYEQYF.

The chain recombines TRBV10-1 with TRBJ2-7, with a possible D match to TRBD1 (5 bases). From germline, CDR1 is WNHNN and CDR2 SYGVQD (reference sequence). Trimming took 0 bases from V and 1 from J, leaving 10 bases between them. The CDR3 extends over 15 amino acids. For the CDR3, the DNA is TGCGCCAGCAGTGAGTCGGCAGGGCGGTCCTACGAGCAGTACTTC. Its protein is CASSESAGRSYEQYF.

This clone was counted once. The chain carries TRBV2 and TRBJ1-5; D remains unclear. This CDR3 has 13 residues. V was trimmed by 10 bases and J by 6 bases, leaving 16 bases between them. The germline V gene has CDR1 SNHLY and CDR2 FYNNEI. CDR3 loop: CATIKEAGQPQHF. CDR3 sequence (DNA): TGTGCCACTATAAAGGAGGCGGGTCAGCCCCAGCATTTT. Supplemented by reference TRBV2 and TRBJ1-5, the full variable domain reads EPEVTQTPSHQVTQMGQEVILRCVPISNHLYFYWYRQILGQKVEFLVSFYNNEISEKSEIFDDQFSVERPDGSNFTLKIRSTKLEDSAMYFCATIKEAGQPQHFGDGTRLSIL.

The V and J genes are TRBV13 and TRBJ1-1, with 11 bases matching TRBD1. Per the germline V gene, CDR1 is PRHDT and CDR2 is FYEKMQ (reference sequence). The CDR3 loop spans 16 amino acids. V lost 5 bases, J lost 2 bases, and 7 bases stayed unmatched. CDR3 sequence (DNA): TGTGCCAGCAGCCCGGGACAGGGGGTAATAAACACTGAAGCTTTCTTT. It codes for CASSPGQGVINTEAFF.

The chain combines TRBV6-6 with TRBJ2-7; D call uncertain. The ends were cut back, 5 bases at V and 0 bases at J, with 5 bases in the middle. Germline V lookup: CDR1 MNHNY, CDR2 SVGAGI (reference sequence). The CDR3 runs 12 residues. CDR3 sequence: CASSRPSYEQYF. The CDR3 nucleotides are TGTGCCAGCAGTCGTCCCTCCTACGAGCAGTACTTC.

J is TRBJ2-1 and V is TRBV27; D is tentatively TRBD1 or TRBD2 (5 bases each). The germline gives CDR1 MNHEY, CDR2 SMNVEV (reference sequence). V lost 2 bases and J 4 bases, leaving 12 bases between the germline ends. The CDR3 consists of 15 residues. In nucleotides, the CDR3 is TGTGCCAGCAGTTTACCGGGACGACTGTACAATGAGCAGTTCTTC. Protein: CASSLPGRLYNEQFF.